This T cell receptor (beta chain) was captured in a study of T cell changes during pregnancy in multiple sclerosis. Profiling relied on immunoSEQ multiplex PCR, and the TCRdb table lists in-frame clones only, not all of them. The repertoire has fewer than 55,000 clones, 70% to 90% of them found once; the top ten carry 5.9%. Germline lookup yields CDR1 MDHEN and CDR2 SYDVKM. V lost 3 bases to trimming and J lost 2 bases, with 11 bases between them. This CDR3 contains 14 residues. There are a few counts of this clone. The source was CD8+ T cells from peripheral blood mononuclear cells, collected after pregnancy. The rearrangement joins TRBV28 to TRBJ2-7; D perhaps matches TRBD1 (7 bases). The TCR was taken from a female donor in good health, enrolled as a control in a pregnancy study. DNA of the CDR3: TGTGCCAGCAGTTTTCAGGGGGGAACCTACGAGCAGTACTTC. The encoded protein is CASSFQGGTYEQYF.